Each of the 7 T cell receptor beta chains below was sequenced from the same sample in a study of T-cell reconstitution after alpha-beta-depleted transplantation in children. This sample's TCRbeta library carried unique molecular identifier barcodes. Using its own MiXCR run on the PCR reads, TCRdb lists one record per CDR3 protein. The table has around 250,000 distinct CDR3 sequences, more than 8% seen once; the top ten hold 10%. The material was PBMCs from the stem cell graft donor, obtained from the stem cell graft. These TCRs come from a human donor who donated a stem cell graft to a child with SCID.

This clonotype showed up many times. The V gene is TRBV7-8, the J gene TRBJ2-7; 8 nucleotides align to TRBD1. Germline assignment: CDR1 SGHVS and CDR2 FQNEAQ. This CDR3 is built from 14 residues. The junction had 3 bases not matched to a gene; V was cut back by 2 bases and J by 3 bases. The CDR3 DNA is TGTGCCAGCAGCTTAAGGACAGGGCTCTACGAGCAGTACTTC. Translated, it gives CASSLRTGLYEQYF.

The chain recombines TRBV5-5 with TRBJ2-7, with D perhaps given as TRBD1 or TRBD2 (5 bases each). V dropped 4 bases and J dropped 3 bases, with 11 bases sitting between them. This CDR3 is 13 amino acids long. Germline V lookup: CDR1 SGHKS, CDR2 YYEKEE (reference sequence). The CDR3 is CASSPGPDYEQYF. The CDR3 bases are TGTGCCAGCAGCCCGGGACCGGACTACGAGCAGTACTTC.

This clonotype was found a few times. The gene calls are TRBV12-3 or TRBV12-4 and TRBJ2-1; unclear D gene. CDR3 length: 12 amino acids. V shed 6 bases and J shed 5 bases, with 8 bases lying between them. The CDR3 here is CASSTPNNEQFF. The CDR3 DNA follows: TGTGCCAGCAGCACCCCGAACAATGAGCAGTTCTTC.

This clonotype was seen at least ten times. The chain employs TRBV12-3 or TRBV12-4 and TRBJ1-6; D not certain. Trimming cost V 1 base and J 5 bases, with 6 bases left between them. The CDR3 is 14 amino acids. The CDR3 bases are TGTGCCAGCAGTTTAGTCCTGGATAATTCACCCCTCCACTTT. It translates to CASSLVLDNSPLHF.

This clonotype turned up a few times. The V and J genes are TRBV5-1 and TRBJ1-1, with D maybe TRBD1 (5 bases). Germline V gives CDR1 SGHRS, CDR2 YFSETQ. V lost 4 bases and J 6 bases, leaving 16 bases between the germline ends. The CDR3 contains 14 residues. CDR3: CASSPGVLLAEAFF. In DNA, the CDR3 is TGCGCCAGCAGCCCGGGGGTCTTACTGGCTGAAGCTTTCTTT.

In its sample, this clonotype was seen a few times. CDR3 sequence reads: CASRGDANQPQHF. The CDR3 DNA reads as TGTGCCAGCAGGGGGGACGCCAATCAGCCCCAGCATTTT. The chain has TRBV12-3 or TRBV12-4 and TRBJ1-5; D may be TRBD1 (5 bases). Trimming removed 6 bases at V and 3 bases at J, with 9 bases between. The CDR3 spans 13 residues.

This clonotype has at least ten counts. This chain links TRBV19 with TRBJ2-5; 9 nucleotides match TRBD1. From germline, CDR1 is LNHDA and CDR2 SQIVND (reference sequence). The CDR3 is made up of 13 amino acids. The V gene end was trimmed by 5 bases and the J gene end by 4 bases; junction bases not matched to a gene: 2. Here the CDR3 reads CASSADRGETQYF. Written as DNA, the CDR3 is TGTGCCAGTAGTGCGGACAGGGGAGAGACCCAGTACTTC. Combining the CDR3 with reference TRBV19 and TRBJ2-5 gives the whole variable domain DGGITQSPKYLFRKEGQNVTLSCEQNLNHDAMYWYRQDPGQGLRLIYYSQIVNDFQKGDIAEGYSVSREKKESFPLTVTSAQKNPTAFYLCASSADRGETQYFGPGTRLLVL.